This T cell receptor beta chain came from a study of Ad26.COV2.S vaccination and SARS-CoV-2 variants. About the study: The authors gave Ad26.COV2.S intramuscularly, either once or twice 56 days apart. Study-wide results and caveats: Placebo recipients and vaccine recipients were similar in non-spike TCR breadth. Considerable breadth of spike-specific CD8+ and CD4+ T cell responses has reportedly been documented following vaccination.

The treatment here: 19 received Ad26.COV2.S at low or high dose, single or two shots; about 5 received placebo; per-sample allocation not given. Sampling was done on day 63 after the first vaccine or placebo injection. Produced via immunoSEQ multiplex PCR; TCRdb's table is partial and in-frame only. Among about 350,000 clones, about 85% were seen once, and the ten largest hold around 3%. Note on this clone: Its antigen is still unknown.

CDR1 is MNHEY and CDR2 is SVGAGI in the germline V gene. The germline V and J ends were trimmed by 7 bases and 2 bases, with 6 bases remaining between them. There are 13 residues in the CDR3. The V gene is TRBV6-5, the J gene TRBJ2-6; D is unresolved. The material sequenced was peripheral blood, taken in a trial of Ad26.COV2.S vaccine versus placebo. This sequence originates from a person between 18 and 60 years old who received the Ad26.COV2.S COVID-19 vaccine or a placebo. The CDR3 reads CASTRTGANVLTF. In DNA, the CDR3 is TGTGCCAGCACCCGGACTGGGGCCAACGTCCTGACTTTC.